This T cell receptor (beta chain) appears in the sequencing data of a study of T cell responses to AZD1222 COVID-19 vaccine. The study, taken as a whole, reports: Among spike-specific TCRs, nearly half reportedly target unmutated variant regions. Vaccine-associated CD4 TCRs spanned spike, dominant at 160-218 and 743-854. Among the donors, most were white British and more were female, and clonal diversity was possibly underestimated.

The CDR3 contains 16 residues. Germline V lookup: CDR1 LGHDT, CDR2 YNNKEL (reference sequence). J lost 9 bases, V lost 0 bases, and 6 bases had no gene match. Comment on this clone: What it binds is unknown.

This table comes from immunoSEQ multiplex PCR, and its TCRdb copy is limited to in-frame clones, with some not included. Among 130,000 or so clones listed, about 90% were seen once. The sequence derives from an adult who received the MenACWY meningococcal vaccine as a control. Sequenced material: peripheral blood, taken 28 days after the second dose of the MenACWY control vaccine. This rearrangement joins TRBV3-1 (or the pseudogene TRBV3-2) to TRBJ1-6; 9 bases match TRBD1. In DNA, the CDR3 is TGTGCCAGCAGCCAAGATCACGGGACAGGGTTTTCACCCCTCCACTTT. Residues: CASSQDHGTGFSPLHF.